This T cell receptor beta chain emerged from a study of cytomegalovirus exposure and HLA in healthy donors. With 60 Vbeta and 13 Jbeta primers, the PCR was carried out. Clones were sequenced by immunoSEQ multiplex PCR, and TCRdb holds only the in-frame ones, with some missing. The data contain about 160,000 clones, 65% to 85% of them singletons. Study-wide results and caveats: TCR beta sequences reportedly predicted most subjects' HLA-A and HLA-B alleles accurately. V segments that were indistinguishable, TRBV6-2 and TRBV6-3 among them, were omitted from analysis.

As for the donors, each was a healthy bone marrow donor. The V gene lost 6 bases and the J gene lost 0 bases, with 18 bases spanning the gap. CDR3 length equals 17 residues. Germline assignment: CDR1 MDHEN and CDR2 SYDVKM. Note on this clone: Its specificity is unknown.

This receptor was obtained from a male donor in good health and CMV-seropositive. The chain joins TRBV28 to TRBJ2-4, with D perhaps TRBD1 (6 bases). Source material: PBMCs. CDR3: CASSPLGANLAKNIQYF. CDR3 DNA sequence: TGTGCCAGCAGCCCTTTGGGGGCGAACCTAGCCAAAAACATTCAGTACTTC.